This T cell receptor (beta chain) stems from a study of radiation and T cells in renal cell carcinoma. The germline V gene encodes CDR1 LNHDA and CDR2 SQIVND (reference sequence). The CDR3 is 13 amino acids. V dropped 3 bases and J dropped 6 bases, with 9 bases sitting between them. Treatment meaning: treatment-naive control, cytoreductive nephrectomy. Control samples are tumors resected by cytoreductive nephrectomy without prior radiation. This renal cell carcinoma was of the clear cell type. Broader study findings: Dominant CDR3 motifs occupied more repertoire in irradiated than control tumors.

Libraries were prepared by immunoSEQ multiplex PCR; TCRdb keeps only in-frame clonotypes and omits some of them. This sample has about 24,000 clones, with 45% to 65% found just once. This clone was counted between two and nine times. The target antigen is unknown. The sample was tumor tissue, taken from a patient whose treatment was nephrectomy without radiotherapy. The J gene is TRBJ1-3, the V gene TRBV19, with D unresolved. This TCR came from a human donor with renal cell carcinoma. The CDR3 sequence: CASSIGLENTIYF. CDR3 in DNA: TGTGCCAGTAGTATCGGTCTGGAAAACACCATATATTTT.